Listed here are 29 T cell receptor beta chains from one sample, sequenced in a study of T-cell reconstitution after alpha-beta-depleted transplantation in children (dated by TCRdb to 2016 to 2017). Libraries came from PCR. TCRdb records Illumina HiSeq 2500 as the sequencer. TCR library preparation used molecular barcoding, with unique molecular identifiers applied to normalize quantification of the TCRbeta repertoire. TCRdb handled the public reads itself, with Q25 trimming in fastp and clone calling in MiXCR, and kept productive beta chains. CDR3 protein duplicates are merged, each entry listing the most common genes and DNA. For this sample the table gives 350,000 to 450,000 distinct CDR3 sequences, of which about an eighth were detected only once. The ten largest make up about 3.9% of the sample. Material: PBMCs, obtained from the stem cell graft. These receptors were collected from a human donor who donated a stem cell graft to a child with Fanconi anemia.

This clonotype appeared a few times. V usage is TRBV7-9 and J usage is TRBJ1-1; D gene unclear. The V end lost 2 bases, the J end lost 3 bases, and 10 bases lay between the germline ends. This CDR3 spans 14 amino acids. The germline V gene encodes CDR1 SEHNR and CDR2 FQNEAQ (reference sequence). CDR3 region: CASSLRDGDTEAFF. Here the CDR3 DNA reads TGTGCCAGCAGCTTACGTGACGGGGACACTGAAGCTTTCTTT.

This clonotype occurred a few times. The chain combines TRBV6-2 or TRBV6-3 with TRBJ2-1; D gene ambiguous. This CDR3 region has 11 residues. The germline V gene has CDR1 MNHEY and CDR2 SVGEGT. Trimming removed 5 bases from V and 6 bases from J, with 5 bases in between. The CDR3 DNA reads as TGTGCCAGCAGTCAACTCAATGAGCAGTTCTTC. Encoded protein: CASSQLNEQFF.

The genes are TRBV4-3 and TRBJ1-3; D is ambiguous. Germline V lookup: CDR1 LGHNA, CDR2 YSLEER. The CDR3 totals 15 residues. V was cut by 2 bases and J by 3 bases, with 11 bases left in between. The CDR3 coding sequence is TGCGCCAGCAGCCAAAAGCTGATTGGTGGAAACACCATATATTTT. This codes for CASSQKLIGGNTIYF.

This clonotype has more than one count but fewer than ten. The chain recombines TRBV20-1 with TRBJ2-1, with 10 bases lining up with TRBD1. Trimming removed 3 bases from V and 7 bases from J; junction bases left unmatched: 12. The CDR3 has 16 residues. The germline CDR1 and CDR2 sequences are DFQATT and SNEGSKA (reference sequence). Here the CDR3 DNA reads TGCAGTGCTAGGATCCCCGGGACAGGGGAGATGAATGAGCAGTTCTTC. It translates to CSARIPGTGEMNEQFF.

This clonotype was detected only a few times. This chain uses TRBV7-9 with TRBJ2-7; 9 bases map to TRBD2. Germline V gene sequence: CDR1 SEHNR, CDR2 FQNEAQ (reference sequence). This CDR3 has 15 amino acids. The junction had 7 bases not matched to a gene; V was cut back by 1 base and J by 6 bases. The CDR3 loop reads CASSLDGGGAREQYF. The CDR3 nucleotides are TGTGCCAGCAGCTTAGACGGCGGGGGGGCCCGCGAGCAGTACTTC.

The rearrangement uses TRBV5-4 and TRBJ1-4, with D maybe TRBD1 (5 bases). The germline V gene encodes CDR1 SGHNT and CDR2 YYREEE (reference sequence). The CDR3 spans 14 residues. The V gene lost 5 bases and the J gene lost 5 bases, with 13 bases spanning the gap. Written as DNA, the CDR3 is TGTGCCAGCAGTCAGGACACGCTAAATGAAAAACTGTTTTTT. It is translated as CASSQDTLNEKLFF.

The chain carries TRBV30 and TRBJ1-1, with D possibly being TRBD1 (6 bases). Trimming took off 2 bases at V and 1 base at J, with 11 bases between the two ends. The CDR3 is 14 residues long. CDR1 and CDR2 (germline): GTSNPN, SVGIG (reference sequence). The CDR3 spells CAWSPGQQNTEAFF. In nucleotides, the CDR3 is TGTGCCTGGAGTCCGGGACAACAGAACACTGAAGCTTTCTTT.

J is TRBJ2-7 and V is TRBV27, with 7 positions matching TRBD1. This CDR3 contains 14 residues. Germline V gene sequence: CDR1 MNHEY, CDR2 SMNVEV (reference sequence). V gave up 5 bases and J gave up 3 bases; unmatched junction bases: 7. This CDR3 reads CASSPGQADYEQYF. CDR3 DNA: TGTGCCAGCAGTCCTGGACAGGCTGACTACGAGCAGTACTTC.

This clonotype was counted between two and nine times. V and J are TRBV6-1 and TRBJ1-1; the D gene is possibly TRBD1 (6 bases). Trimming pared 6 bases from V and 6 bases from J, leaving 17 bases between. Germline values: CDR1 MNHNS, CDR2 SASEGT. The CDR3 sequence is 14 residues long. CDR3 sequence (DNA): TGTGCCAGCAGGGAGAGGACAGACAGGTCTGAAGCTTTCTTT. This encodes CASRERTDRSEAFF.

This clonotype was seen at least ten times. This chain links TRBV6-4 with TRBJ2-2; weak D call: TRBD1 (5 bases). This CDR3 is built from 15 residues. V lost 0 bases and J lost 1, with 6 bases in between. Germline loops: CDR1 MRHNA, CDR2 SNTAGT. In DNA, the CDR3 is TGTGCCAGCAGTGACTCGACAGAGAACACCGGGGAGCTGTTTTTT. Encoded protein: CASSDSTENTGELFF.

Only a few counts were recorded for this clonotype. The chain is built from TRBV25-1 and TRBJ2-3; possible D gene TRBD2, 5 bases. CDR1 is MGHDK, CDR2 SYGVNS, per germline. V dropped 2 bases and J dropped 2 bases, with 20 bases sitting between them. CDR3 length: 18 residues. This CDR3 is CASSEIDRTRLYTDTQYF. CDR3 DNA sequence: TGTGCCAGCAGTGAAATAGATAGAACTAGACTGTACACAGATACGCAGTATTTT.

This clonotype occurred a few times. This sequence joins TRBV28 and TRBJ2-1; D is unclear. Trimming took 6 bases from V and 9 from J, leaving 12 bases between them. Germline V lookup: CDR1 MDHEN, CDR2 SYDVKM. The CDR3 spans 12 residues. The CDR3 here is CASSRGVAEQFF. Here the CDR3 DNA reads TGTGCCAGCAGCCGTGGAGTCGCTGAGCAGTTCTTC. Full variable domain (outside the CDR3, taken from reference TRBV28 and TRBJ2-1): DVKVTQSSRYLVKRTGEKVFLECVQDMDHENMFWYRQDPGLGLRLIYFSYDVKMKEKGDIPEGYSVSREKKERFSLILESASTNQTSMYLCASSRGVAEQFFGPGTRLTVL.

This clonotype has a handful of counts. This chain uses TRBV19 with TRBJ2-1; perhaps TRBD1 as D (5 bases). Germline lookup yields CDR1 LNHDA and CDR2 SQIVND (reference sequence). The V and J ends lost 8 bases and 6 bases respectively, with 17 bases between them. The CDR3 runs to 14 residues. CDR3 nucleotides: TGTGCCAGTCAGGGTTCCATCCCCCCCAATGAGCAGTTCTTC. Protein: CASQGSIPPNEQFF.

This clonotype was observed at least ten times. The chain uses TRBV13 and TRBJ1-6, with D uncertain. Germline V gives CDR1 PRHDT, CDR2 FYEKMQ (reference sequence). Trimming pared 6 bases from V and 9 bases from J, leaving 15 bases between. This CDR3 comprises 14 residues. The CDR3: CASRKGFGSSPLHF. CDR3 nucleotides: TGTGCCAGCAGAAAGGGTTTCGGGTCTTCACCCCTCCACTTT.

The chain recombines TRBV2 with TRBJ2-7; TRBD1 matches at 9 bases. V was pared by 10 bases and J by 5 bases, with 12 bases of the junction left unmatched. CDR1 is SNHLY, CDR2 FYNNEI, per germline. This CDR3 contains 14 residues. The CDR3 reads CATPLRTGDNEQYF. CDR3 nucleotide sequence: TGTGCCACCCCGCTTAGGACAGGGGACAACGAGCAGTACTTC.

There are a few counts of this clonotype. The rearrangement links TRBV7-8 to TRBJ1-1; D gene unclear. V was trimmed by 2 bases and J by 11 bases, leaving 15 bases between them. The CDR3 is 13 amino acids. Germline CDR1 and CDR2: SGHVS and FQNEAQ. CDR3 protein: CASSLNRRVWAFF. CDR3 in DNA: TGTGCCAGCAGCTTAAATAGGAGGGTGTGGGCTTTCTTT.

Many counts were recorded for this clonotype. The chain combines TRBV19 with TRBJ2-5; D gene unclear. The germline V and J ends were trimmed by 3 bases and 3 bases, with 11 bases remaining between them. This CDR3 is built from 14 residues. Germline CDR1 is LNHDA and CDR2 is SQIVND (reference sequence). This CDR3 reads CASSILGMEETQYF. The CDR3 nucleotides are TGTGCCAGTAGTATTTTAGGGATGGAAGAGACCCAGTACTTC.

In its sample, this clonotype was seen many times. The V gene is TRBV3-1, the J gene TRBJ2-7; D may be TRBD1 (6 bases). The CDR3 is 15 amino acids. The germline V gene encodes CDR1 LGHDT and CDR2 YNNKEL (reference sequence). Deletions cut 1 base from V and 0 bases from J, with 10 bases between. DNA for the CDR3: TGTGCCAGCAGCCAAGTCGACAGGCGCTCCTACGAGCAGTACTTC. It specifies CASSQVDRRSYEQYF.

This clonotype was counted a few times. V is TRBV12-3 or TRBV12-4 and J is TRBJ2-6, with 7 bases identical to TRBD1. The V segment lost 6 bases and the J segment 2 bases; nucleotides outside the gene matches: 1. The CDR3 runs 14 residues. CDR3 protein: CASSGTAGANVLTF. CDR3 coding DNA: TGTGCCAGCAGCGGGACAGCTGGGGCCAACGTCCTGACTTTC.

In its sample, this clonotype was seen many times. The chain carries TRBV7-9 and TRBJ2-5, with D possibly TRBD2 on 5 matching bases. Germline-derived CDR1 and CDR2 are SEHNR and FQNEAQ (reference sequence). Trimming removed 5 bases at V and 1 base at J, with 11 bases between. There are 14 residues in the CDR3. The CDR3 nucleotides read TGTGCCAGCAGCCAAGAGGGCCGCCAAGAGACCCAGTACTTC. Its translation is CASSQEGRQETQYF.

This clonotype was recorded many times. The V and J genes are TRBV7-8 and TRBJ2-7; D may be TRBD1 (6 bases). V dropped 0 bases and J dropped 2 bases, with 11 bases sitting between them. Germline values: CDR1 SGHVS, CDR2 FQNEAQ. The CDR3 has 15 residues. The CDR3 sequence is CASSLAPGATYEQYF. DNA of the CDR3: TGTGCCAGCAGCTTAGCCCCAGGGGCAACCTACGAGCAGTACTTC. Looking up the rest from reference TRBV7-8 and TRBJ2-7 gives the full variable domain: GAGVSQSPRYKVAKRGQDVALRCDPISGHVSLFWYQQALGQGPEFLTYFQNEAQLDKSGLPSDRFFAERPEGSVSTLKIQRTQQEDSAVYLCASSLAPGATYEQYFGPGTRLTVT.

The gene calls are TRBV5-4 and TRBJ2-3; D is perhaps TRBD1 (5 bases). The CDR3 sequence is 20 residues long. Trimming shortened V by 3 bases and J by 2 bases, and 28 bases separated the two germline ends. Germline lookup yields CDR1 SGHNT and CDR2 YYREEE (reference sequence). This chain's CDR3 is CASSSRRQSPNTANTDTQYF. DNA of the CDR3: TGTGCCAGCAGCTCCCGACGACAGAGCCCAAATACCGCCAACACAGATACGCAGTATTTT.

This clonotype was counted at least ten times. This rearrangement joins TRBV12-3 or TRBV12-4 to TRBJ2-1, with TRBD1 matching over 9 bases. The CDR3 consists of 15 residues. With V trimmed by 1 base and J by 9 bases, 7 bases remained unmatched. The CDR3 bases are TGTGCCAGCAGTTTAGAGGGGACAGGGTTTAGTGAGCAGTTCTTC. This encodes CASSLEGTGFSEQFF.

This clonotype was detected ten times or more. The rearrangement uses TRBV5-1 and TRBJ2-5; no reliable D call. Germline V gene data show CDR1 as SGHRS and CDR2 as YFSETQ. Trimming cost V 2 bases and J 0 bases, with 11 bases left between them. This CDR3 comprises 15 residues. CDR3 nucleotide sequence: TGCGCCAGCAGCTTAAATGGCCAGTACCAAGAGACCCAGTACTTC. Residues: CASSLNGQYQETQYF. Looking up the rest from reference TRBV5-1 and TRBJ2-5 gives the full variable domain: KAGVTQTPRYLIKTRGQQVTLSCSPISGHRSVSWYQQTPGQGLQFLFEYFSETQRNKGNFPGRFSGRQFSNSRSEMNVSTLELGDSALYLCASSLNGQYQETQYFGPGTRLLVL.

This clonotype was found many times. This chain joins TRBV12-3 or TRBV12-4 and TRBJ2-1, with D tentatively TRBD1 (6 bases). Deletions cut 6 bases from V and 3 bases from J, with 12 bases between. The CDR3 is 14 residues long. CDR3 nucleotides: TGTGCCAGCAGCTTGGCAGGGGTCTACAATGAGCAGTTCTTC. This codes for CASSLAGVYNEQFF.

This chain connects TRBV18 to TRBJ2-3; no clear D. V lost 3 bases and J 5 bases, leaving 15 bases between the germline ends. CDR3 length: 15 residues. The germline V gene has CDR1 KGHSH and CDR2 LQKENI. The CDR3 DNA follows: TGTGCCAGCTCACCTTGGTCCCGAGCTAGAGATACGCAGTATTTT. Translation: CASSPWSRARDTQYF.

The CDR3 region is CSATGGTGLFSGYTF. CDR3 DNA: TGCAGTGCTACGGGAGGGACAGGTCTGTTTTCTGGCTACACCTTC. The chain uses TRBV20-1 and TRBJ1-2; 8 nucleotides line up with TRBD1. Germline lookup yields CDR1 DFQATT and CDR2 SNEGSKA (reference sequence). CDR3 size: 15 residues. After removal of 4 bases from V and 7 bases from J, the junction contained 14 bases not matched to a gene.

This clonotype was recorded a few times. The chain is built from TRBV7-2 and TRBJ1-5, with D hard to call. Germline CDR1 and CDR2: SGHTA and FQGNSA. The CDR3 contains 15 residues. The V and J ends lost 1 base and 5 bases respectively, with 12 bases between them. CDR3 nucleotide sequence: TGTGCCAGCAGCTTAGTTATTGGGAATGATCAGCCCCAGCATTTT. Translating it yields CASSLVIGNDQPQHF.

This clonotype was detected a few times. The rearrangement links TRBV20-1 to TRBJ1-4; D gene ambiguous. Between the trimmed V and J ends, which lost 3 bases and 0 bases, there was a span of 8 bases. The CDR3 length is 14 residues. Germline lookup yields CDR1 DFQATT and CDR2 SNEGSKA (reference sequence). The CDR3 region is CSASPSPTNEKLFF. The CDR3 coding sequence is TGCAGTGCTAGCCCCAGTCCAACTAATGAAAAACTGTTTTTT.